A single sample is the source of the 27 T cell receptor beta chains below, sequenced in a study of T-cell reconstitution after alpha-beta-depleted transplantation in children. Unique molecular identifiers were used to barcode this TCRbeta library. TCRdb called the PCR reads again in MiXCR, with one record for every CDR3 protein. The top ten hold roughly 2.3% of the sample, which has 500,000 to 750,000 distinct CDR3 sequences, 13% seen once. The specimen comprised PBMCs, mostly from graft donor cells, sampled 360 days after TCRalphabeta/CD19-depleted stem cell transplant. All receptors derive from a male patient under 18 who had a stem cell transplant for acute myeloid leukemia, so the T cells may come from the graft donor.

This clonotype was observed at least ten times. This chain uses TRBV20-1 with TRBJ2-7; 7 bases are shared with TRBD1. The CDR3 has 16 amino acids. J lost 4 bases, V lost 0 bases, and 12 bases had no gene match. Looked up from germline, CDR1 is DFQATT and CDR2 is SNEGSKA (reference sequence). Written as DNA, the CDR3 is TGCAGTGCTAGAGATAAGGGGGCGGCGGTAATTTACGAGCAGTACTTC. This translates into CSARDKGAAVIYEQYF.

This clonotype was picked up a small number of times. This chain uses TRBV20-1 with TRBJ1-4; a possible D gene is TRBD1 (5 bases). This CDR3 spans 12 amino acids. V shed 7 bases and J shed 5 bases, with 11 bases lying between them. In germline, CDR1 is DFQATT, CDR2 SNEGSKA (reference sequence). Here the CDR3 reads CSVSGANEKLFF. Here the CDR3 DNA reads TGCAGTGTGAGCGGGGCCAATGAAAAACTGTTTTTT.

CDR3 residues: CSAPAQGAPWVVGYTF. The CDR3 region has the DNA TGCAGTGCTCCAGCACAGGGGGCTCCGTGGGTTGTAGGCTACACCTTC. The rearrangement joins TRBV20-1 to TRBJ1-2; 9 bases line up with TRBD1. The CDR3 contains 16 residues. CDR1 and CDR2 from the germline V gene are DFQATT and SNEGSKA (reference sequence). Trimming removed 5 bases from V and 8 bases from J; junction bases left unmatched: 18.

Only a few counts were recorded for this clonotype. The chain joins TRBV5-1 to TRBJ2-1; TRBD2 aligns across 11 bases. V lost 2 bases and J lost 4; bases outside the gene matches: 5. This CDR3 spans 16 amino acids. The V gene's germline CDR1 is SGHRS and CDR2 YFSETQ. DNA for the CDR3: TGCGCCAGCAGCTTTAGCGGGAGGGTACGGTACAATGAGCAGTTCTTC. It codes for CASSFSGRVRYNEQFF. Complete variable domain (other parts from reference TRBV5-1 and TRBJ2-1): KAGVTQTPRYLIKTRGQQVTLSCSPISGHRSVSWYQQTPGQGLQFLFEYFSETQRNKGNFPGRFSGRQFSNSRSEMNVSTLELGDSALYLCASSFSGRVRYNEQFFGPGTRLTVL.

The rearrangement uses TRBV18 and TRBJ2-7; tentative D call: TRBD2 (5 bases). V gave up 5 bases and J gave up 3 bases, with 20 bases separating them. The CDR3 spans 16 residues. The germline V gene encodes CDR1 KGHSH and CDR2 LQKENI. CDR3 amino acids: CASSSLPGLGGYEQYF. The CDR3 region has the DNA TGTGCCAGCTCATCACTCCCAGGTCTAGGAGGCTACGAGCAGTACTTC.

This chain uses TRBV7-2 with TRBJ2-5, with TRBD2 matching over 10 bases. The junction had 6 bases not matched to a gene; V was cut back by 5 bases and J by 0 bases. Germline CDR1 is SGHTA and CDR2 is FQGNSA. This CDR3 has 16 residues. The CDR3 sequence is CASSLRTSGYQETQYF. The CDR3 region has the DNA TGTGCCAGCAGCCTAAGGACTAGCGGTTACCAAGAGACCCAGTACTTC.

This clonotype was seen a few times. This rearrangement joins TRBV28 to TRBJ1-2, with TRBD1 as a possible D gene (5 bases). This CDR3 contains 12 residues. The germline gives CDR1 MDHEN, CDR2 SYDVKM. The V end lost 10 bases, the J end lost 4 bases, and 13 bases lay between the germline ends. The CDR3 spells CANSRVRYGYTF. CDR3 nucleotides: TGTGCCAACTCCAGGGTTCGCTATGGCTACACCTTC.

The table lists this clonotype with many counts. The chain uses TRBV28 and TRBJ2-5, with TRBD1 matching 9 bases. CDR3 length: 14 amino acids. Per germline, CDR1 MDHEN and CDR2 SYDVKM. Trimming cost V 5 bases and J 3 bases; bases outside gene matches: 4. The CDR3 coding sequence is TGTGCCAGCAGTCGCCGGACAGGGGAAGAGACCCAGTACTTC. Its translation: CASSRRTGEETQYF.

V usage is TRBV7-6 and J usage is TRBJ2-3, with unresolved D. Deletions cut 0 bases from V and 5 bases from J, with 9 bases between. This CDR3 region has 14 residues. CDR1 SGHVS and CDR2 FNYEAQ come from the germline V gene. The CDR3 sequence is CASSLAGPRDTQYF. DNA for the CDR3: TGTGCCAGCAGCTTAGCCGGGCCACGAGATACGCAGTATTTT.

This clonotype was counted many times. V usage is TRBV6-5 and J usage is TRBJ2-7; D unclear. V lost 2 bases to trimming and J lost 7 bases, with 12 bases between them. The germline gives CDR1 MNHEY, CDR2 SVGAGI. The CDR3 has 13 residues. The CDR3: CASSYHVEGEQYF. Here the CDR3 DNA reads TGTGCCAGCAGTTACCACGTGGAAGGGGAGCAGTACTTC.

This clonotype appeared a few times. The chain employs TRBV7-9 and TRBJ2-7; 7 bases fit TRBD2. Per the germline V gene, CDR1 is SEHNR and CDR2 is FQNEAQ (reference sequence). Germline trimming cut 7 bases from V and 3 bases from J; bases unmatched to any gene: 6. This CDR3 has 13 residues. The CDR3 is CASTSSGNYEQYF. The DNA of the CDR3 is TGTGCCAGCACCTCGAGCGGGAACTACGAGCAGTACTTC.

Here the CDR3 reads CASSPPGTAVRYNEQFF. CDR3 sequence (DNA): TGTGCCAGCAGCCCACCAGGGACGGCCGTGCGCTACAATGAGCAGTTCTTC. The J gene is TRBJ2-1, the V gene TRBV11-2; D possibly matches TRBD1 or TRBD2 (5 bases each). Germline CDR1 SGHAT, CDR2 FQNNGV. The CDR3 runs 17 residues. Trimming stripped 5 bases from V and 3 bases from J, with 20 bases between.

There are a few counts of this clonotype. This chain links TRBV7-2 with TRBJ2-1; possible D gene TRBD2, 6 bases. CDR1 is SGHTA and CDR2 is FQGNSA in the germline V gene. The CDR3 contains 15 residues. Trimming removed 5 bases at V and 8 bases at J, with 19 bases between. The CDR3 nucleotides are TGTGCCAGCAGCCATCAAGGAGGGCCCGTGGATGAGCAGTTCTTC. It codes for CASSHQGGPVDEQFF.

This clonotype was picked up a small number of times. V and J are TRBV6-2 or TRBV6-3 and TRBJ2-1; D perhaps matches TRBD2 (6 bases). V was cut by 5 bases and J by 8 bases, with 25 bases left in between. This CDR3 contains 17 residues. CDR1 and CDR2 (germline): MNHEY, SVGEGT. Here the CDR3 reads CASSRTLAVAWGDEQFF. CDR3 nucleotides: TGTGCCAGCAGTCGGACCCTTGCAGTCGCCTGGGGGGATGAGCAGTTCTTC.

The V and J genes are TRBV7-2 and TRBJ2-3, with 13 bases aligning to TRBD2. Germline V CDR1 and CDR2: SGHTA, FQGNSA. The J segment lost 1 base and the V segment lost 7 bases, leaving 5 bases of the junction unmatched. CDR3 length: 16 amino acids. This CDR3 is CASTLGLAGGTDTQYF. CDR3 nucleotides: TGTGCCAGCACTCTCGGACTAGCGGGAGGCACAGATACGCAGTATTTT. Complete variable domain (other parts from reference TRBV7-2 and TRBJ2-3): GAGVSQSPSNKVTEKGKDVELRCDPISGHTALYWYRQSLGQGLEFLIYFQGNSAPDKSGLPSDRFSAERTGGSVSTLTIQRTQQEDSAVYLCASTLGLAGGTDTQYFGPGTRLTVL.

The V call is TRBV9, the J call TRBJ2-7; 13 positions agree with TRBD2. With 3 bases clipped from V and 6 bases from J, the junction kept 3 bases outside the gene matches. CDR1 is SGDLS and CDR2 is YYNGEE in the germline V gene. The CDR3 has 14 amino acids. This chain's CDR3 is CASSGTSGRVEQYF. The CDR3 DNA sequence: TGTGCCAGCAGCGGAACTAGCGGGAGGGTCGAGCAGTACTTC.

This rearrangement joins TRBV18 to TRBJ2-7, with TRBD2 matching 8 bases. V was pared by 2 bases and J by 5 bases, with 8 bases of the junction left unmatched. CDR1 is KGHSH and CDR2 is LQKENI in the germline V gene. This CDR3 spans 15 amino acids. CDR3 nucleotide sequence: TGTGCCAGCTCACCATGGAGCGGGAGTAGTGACGAGCAGTACTTC. This codes for CASSPWSGSSDEQYF.

The rearrangement links TRBV24-1 to TRBJ2-1, with a possible D match to TRBD2 (5 bases). V lost 5 bases and J lost 4, with 11 bases in between. The V gene's germline CDR1 is KGHDR and CDR2 SFDVKD. The CDR3 sequence is 14 residues long. This CDR3 is CATSGLAAYNEQFF. The DNA for the CDR3 is TGTGCCACCAGTGGGCTAGCAGCGTACAATGAGCAGTTCTTC.

This sequence joins TRBV11-2 and TRBJ2-7; 7 positions agree with TRBD2. Germline V gene sequence: CDR1 SGHAT, CDR2 FQNNGV. There are 15 residues in the CDR3. The ends lost 0 bases at V and 6 bases at J; junction bases unmatched: 8. This CDR3 reads CASSLEAGFFREQYF. The DNA for the CDR3 is TGTGCCAGCAGCTTAGAAGCGGGATTTTTTCGCGAGCAGTACTTC.

The chain joins TRBV4-3 to TRBJ2-7; D perhaps matches TRBD2 (6 bases). The CDR3 contains 14 residues. The germline V gene encodes CDR1 LGHNA and CDR2 YSLEER. Trimming shortened V by 0 bases and J by 6 bases, and 12 bases separated the two germline ends. In DNA form, the CDR3 reads TGCGCCAGCAGCCAAGATGGCCTAGCGCCCGAGCAGTACTTC. Its protein is CASSQDGLAPEQYF.

This clonotype has more than one count but fewer than ten. The genes are TRBV7-2 and TRBJ2-3, with no clear D. Germline values: CDR1 SGHTA, CDR2 FQGNSA. The CDR3 is 17 residues long. With 0 bases removed from V and 6 bases from J, the gap between germline ends came to 19 bases. CDR3 sequence reads: CASSLANQLGRLDTQYF. CDR3 coding DNA: TGTGCCAGCAGCTTAGCGAATCAGCTCGGGCGGCTGGATACGCAGTATTTT.

A few counts support this clonotype. The V and J genes are TRBV29-1 and TRBJ1-2; no clear D. V lost 4 bases to trimming and J lost 7 bases, with 7 bases between them. Germline assignment: CDR1 SQVTM and CDR2 ANQGSEA. The CDR3 is 10 residues long. The CDR3 here is CSVGWGGYTF. In DNA form, the CDR3 reads TGCAGCGTTGGTTGGGGTGGCTACACCTTC.

The V call is TRBV7-9, the J call TRBJ1-1; no clear D gene. The V gene lost 5 bases and the J gene lost 4 bases, with 11 bases spanning the gap. In germline, CDR1 is SEHNR, CDR2 FQNEAQ (reference sequence). The CDR3 covers 13 residues. This CDR3 is CASSHPTGTEAFF. As DNA, the CDR3 is TGTGCCAGCAGCCATCCGACGGGCACTGAAGCTTTCTTT.

The chain is built from TRBV29-1 and TRBJ2-7; D is possibly TRBD2 (5 bases). The length of the CDR3 is 12 residues. The germline V and J ends were trimmed by 1 base and 3 bases, with 7 bases remaining between them. Germline V gene sequence: CDR1 SQVTM, CDR2 ANQGSEA. In nucleotides, the CDR3 is TGCAGCGTTGAAGGTGCGGGCTACGAGCAGTACTTC. It codes for CSVEGAGYEQYF.

In its sample, this clonotype was seen many times. CDR3 in DNA: TGTGCCAGCAGCTTAGCGAGCGGACTCTCCTACAATGAGCAGTTCTTC. Protein: CASSLASGLSYNEQFF. The chain uses TRBV7-9 and TRBJ2-1, with D possibly TRBD2 on 5 matching bases. V shed 0 bases and J shed 0 bases, with 9 bases lying between them. CDR3 size: 16 residues. Germline V CDR1 and CDR2: SEHNR, FQNEAQ (reference sequence).

This clonotype was counted at least ten times. This CDR3 reads CATSRVPTSGRVREQFF. As DNA, the CDR3 is TGTGCCACCAGCAGAGTACCCACTAGCGGGAGGGTCCGGGAGCAGTTCTTC. This chain links TRBV15 with TRBJ2-1; 13 nucleotides agree with TRBD2. There are 17 residues in the CDR3. Germline loops: CDR1 LNHNV, CDR2 YYDKDF (reference sequence). V was clipped by 1 base and J by 10 bases; unmatched bases: 10.

The chain combines TRBV21-1 with TRBJ2-7; TRBD1, the D gene given by the table, was not confirmed from the DNA. TRBV21-1 is termed a pseudogene. This CDR3 is 16 amino acids long. Written as DNA, the CDR3 is TGTGCCAGCCTTACACCCAAGGGACAGGGGGCCTACGAGCAGTACTTC. It translates to CASLTPKGQGAYEQYF.